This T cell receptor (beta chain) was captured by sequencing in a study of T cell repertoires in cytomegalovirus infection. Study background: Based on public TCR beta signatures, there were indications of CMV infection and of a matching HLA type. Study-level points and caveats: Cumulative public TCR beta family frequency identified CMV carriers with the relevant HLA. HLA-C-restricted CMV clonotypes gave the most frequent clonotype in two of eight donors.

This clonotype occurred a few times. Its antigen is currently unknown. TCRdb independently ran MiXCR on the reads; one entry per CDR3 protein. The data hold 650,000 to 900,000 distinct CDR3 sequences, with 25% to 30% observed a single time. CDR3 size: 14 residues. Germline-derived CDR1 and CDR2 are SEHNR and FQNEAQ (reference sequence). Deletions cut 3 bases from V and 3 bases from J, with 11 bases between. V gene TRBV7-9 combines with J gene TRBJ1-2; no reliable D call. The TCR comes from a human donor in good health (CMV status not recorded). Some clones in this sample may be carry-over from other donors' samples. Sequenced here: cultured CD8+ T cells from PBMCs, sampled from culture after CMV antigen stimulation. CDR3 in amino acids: CASSFILQDYGYTF. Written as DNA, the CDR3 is TGTGCCAGCAGCTTTATTCTCCAGGACTATGGCTACACCTTC.